This entry is about one T cell receptor beta chain. Its antigen is not known. The data were taken from a study of T cell repertoires in cytomegalovirus infection. At the level of the study: It was the public TCR beta signatures that indicated both CMV infection and matching HLA type.

V lost 0 bases, J lost 3 bases, and 7 bases stayed unmatched. This CDR3 has 15 amino acids. Germline V gene lookup returns CDR1 GTSNPN and CDR2 SVGIG (reference sequence). General study findings and limits: Summed public TCR beta family frequency identified CMV carriers bearing the relevant HLA. Within the response measured ex vivo, HLA-C-restricted CMV-specific TCR beta clonotypes were dominant.

In TCRdb, the reads were re-called with MiXCR into one record per CDR3 protein. The sample holds approximately 190,000 distinct CDR3 sequences; about 28% are singletons and the top ten take around 29%. What was sequenced was PBMCs. The clonotype comes from a human donor in good health (CMV status not recorded). Some clones in this sample may be carry-over from other donors' samples. V and J are TRBV30 and TRBJ2-7; TRBD1 agrees at 8 bases. CDR3 DNA sequence: TGTGCCTGGAGTGTACTGGACAGGGACAACTACGAGCAGTACTTC. Its translation: CAWSVLDRDNYEQYF.